The 22 T cell receptor beta chains reported below all come from one sample, sequenced in a study of beta chain features in type 1 diabetes. Points from the study as a whole: TCRB CDR3 length was moderately but significantly reduced in all four CD4+ subsets of Type 1 diabetes patients.

What these receptors recognize is not known. As every portion of the isolated RNA was reverse transcribed, the sequencing read expressed TCRB transcripts. Some clones are missing from TCRdb's copy, which holds only in-frame ones; the method was immunoSEQ multiplex PCR. Of a few hundred thousand clones in the sample, around 10% were seen once. The sequenced sample was central memory CD4+ T cells from blood. The receptors were gathered from a man aged 25-45 years with type 1 diabetes.

The chain is built from TRBV6-1 and TRBJ1-2; 7 bases are a match to TRBD1. The CDR3 totals 14 residues. The V gene end was trimmed by 2 bases and the J gene end by 3 bases; junction bases not matched to a gene: 3. Germline V gene sequence: CDR1 MNHNS, CDR2 SASEGT. The DNA for the CDR3 is TGTGCCAGCAGTGAACTCACAGGGGACTATGGCTACACCTTC. This gives the protein CASSELTGDYGYTF.

This chain connects TRBV6-6 to TRBJ1-5, with D perhaps matching TRBD1 (5 bases). From germline, CDR1 is MNHNY and CDR2 SVGAGI (reference sequence). V shed 2 bases and J shed 4 bases, with 12 bases lying between them. The CDR3 sequence is 15 residues long. CDR3 DNA sequence: TGTGCCAGCAGTTACAGTAGCAGGGATAATCAGCCCCAGCATTTT. Protein sequence: CASSYSSRDNQPQHF.

The table lists this clone with a few counts. The rearrangement joins TRBV6-5 to TRBJ2-5; 13 nucleotides line up with TRBD2. CDR1 is MNHEY and CDR2 is SVGAGI in the germline V gene. The CDR3 has 14 residues. Unmatched junction bases numbered 8, after V lost 5 bases and J lost 11 bases. For the CDR3, the DNA is TGTGCCAGCAGTCCTGGGACTAGCGGGGCTGAGCAGTACTTC. Residues: CASSPGTSGAEQYF.

This clone has at least ten counts. The chain uses TRBV7-3 and TRBJ1-2; TRBD1 might be the D (6 bases). The germline gives CDR1 SGHTA, CDR2 FQGTGA. Trimming left V 3 bases short and J 7 bases short, with 9 bases between. The CDR3 has 12 residues. The CDR3 is CASSFPGAGYTF. The CDR3 coding sequence is TGTGCCAGCAGCTTTCCAGGGGCTGGCTACACCTTC.

This clone appeared a few times. In DNA, the CDR3 is TGTGCCAGCAGCTTTCAGAGCACAGATACGCAGTATTTT. As protein: CASSFQSTDTQYF. V is TRBV5-6 and J is TRBJ2-3; D gene unclear. The CDR3 extends over 13 amino acids. V gave up 2 bases and J gave up 0 bases, with 4 bases separating them. Germline-derived CDR1 and CDR2 are SGHDT and YYEEEE.

This rearrangement joins TRBV14 to TRBJ2-6; D uncertain. V lost 4 bases and J lost 3, with 4 bases in between. Germline CDR1 and CDR2: SGHDN and FVKESK. CDR3 length equals 13 residues. In nucleotides, the CDR3 is TGTGCCAGCAGCCTACTTGGGGCCAACGTCCTGACTTTC. This gives the protein CASSLLGANVLTF.

This clone was picked up a small number of times. Compared with germline, one end of the junction differs, possibly owing to a read error. V usage is TRBV6-1 and J usage is TRBJ2-7, with D perhaps matching TRBD1 (5 bases). The CDR3 extends over 12 amino acids. Germline values: CDR1 MNHNS, CDR2 SASEGT. CDR3 sequence: CAISEGEYEQYF. CDR3 DNA: TGTGCCATCAGTGAAGGGGAATACGAGCAGTACTTC.

This clone occurred many times. The chain recombines TRBV7-2 with TRBJ2-7; 7 bases map to TRBD1. This CDR3 contains 15 residues. Per the germline V gene, CDR1 is SGHTA and CDR2 is FQGNSA. The ends lost 3 bases at V and 3 bases at J; junction bases unmatched: 8. The CDR3, as DNA: TGTGCCAGCAGCTTTCGACAGGGAGCCGTCTACGAGCAGTACTTC. This translates into CASSFRQGAVYEQYF.

This chain links TRBV13 with TRBJ2-3; 7 bases agree with TRBD2. Germline CDR1 PRHDT, CDR2 FYEKMQ (reference sequence). V dropped 4 bases and J dropped 5; count of bases not matched to a gene: 12. This CDR3 has 16 amino acids. The CDR3 region is CASSYGGRTGGDTQYF. CDR3 nucleotide sequence: TGTGCCAGCAGCTACGGCGGGAGAACGGGTGGAGATACGCAGTATTTT.

This clone has ten or more counts. V and J are TRBV7-6 and TRBJ2-7, with a weak D call TRBD1 (6 bases). Trimming removed 5 bases from V and 7 bases from J, with 21 bases in between. Germline V gene sequence: CDR1 SGHVS, CDR2 FNYEAQ. The CDR3 runs to 15 residues. CDR3 DNA sequence: TGTGCCAGCAGCCCCCAAGCCCAGGGGTTTGGGGAGCAGTACTTC. Translation: CASSPQAQGFGEQYF.

This clone appeared a few times. V gene TRBV30 combines with J gene TRBJ1-2; 9 nucleotides agree with TRBD1. CDR3 length: 16 residues. CDR1 is GTSNPN, CDR2 SVGIG, per germline (reference sequence). J lost 4 bases, V lost 0 bases, and 9 bases had no gene match. The DNA of the CDR3 is TGTGCCTGGAGTGTTCCGGGACAGGGAATTACCTATGGCTACACCTTC. It is translated as CAWSVPGQGITYGYTF. Using reference TRBV30 and TRBJ1-2 for the parts outside the CDR3, the full variable domain is SQTIHQWPATLVQPVGSPLSLECTVEGTSNPNLYWYRQAAGRGLQLLFYSVGIGQISSEVPQNLSASRPQDRQFILSSKKLLLSDSGFYLCAWSVPGQGITYGYTFGSGTRLTVV.

The chain has TRBV27 and TRBJ2-3, with 9 positions matching TRBD2. V shed 8 bases and J 5 bases; nucleotides not matched to a gene: 11. This CDR3 is 15 amino acids long. Germline lookup yields CDR1 MNHEY and CDR2 SMNVEV (reference sequence). CDR3 sequence (DNA): TGTGCCAGCTCCCAGGGCGGGAGGGCAGGAGATACGCAGTATTTT. Protein sequence: CASSQGGRAGDTQYF.

This clone was seen a few times. The chain is built from TRBV25-1 and TRBJ2-7; D gene ambiguous. This CDR3 has 13 residues. V lost 7 bases and J lost 3, with 13 bases in between. Germline-derived CDR1 and CDR2 are MGHDK and SYGVNS. As DNA, the CDR3 is TGTGCCAGCACCTTCCCGGGCAACTACGAGCAGTACTTC. Protein product: CASTFPGNYEQYF.

This clone was picked up many times. The rearrangement uses TRBV18 and TRBJ1-1, with D hard to call. The V end was cut by 2 bases, the J end by 8 bases, with 9 bases between. CDR1 and CDR2 from the germline V gene are KGHSH and LQKENI. This CDR3 region has 12 residues. This CDR3 is CASSPRAAEAFF. CDR3 DNA sequence: TGTGCCAGCTCACCAAGGGCGGCCGAAGCTTTCTTT.

The rearrangement joins TRBV29-1 to TRBJ1-4; tentatively, D is TRBD1 (5 bases). The germline V and J ends were trimmed by 4 bases and 8 bases, with 14 bases remaining between them. The CDR3 spans 13 residues. Germline assignment: CDR1 SQVTM and CDR2 ANQGSEA. The CDR3 spells CSVGRGRGEKLFF. CDR3 DNA: TGCAGCGTTGGCCGGGGCCGAGGAGAAAAACTGTTTTTT.

This clone was counted at least ten times. This sequence joins TRBV23-1 and TRBJ2-7; the match to TRBD1 covers 10 bases. TRBV23-1 is designated an ORF whose function remains uncertain. This CDR3 comprises 16 residues. Germline trimming cut 3 bases from V and 2 bases from J; bases unmatched to any gene: 7. The DNA for the CDR3 is TGCGCCAGCAGTCATCAGACAGGGGGCCGCGCCTACGAGCAGTACTTC. This encodes CASSHQTGGRAYEQYF.

The gene calls are TRBV5-6 and TRBJ2-2; TRBD2 agrees at 9 bases. The CDR3 length is 15 residues. CDR1 and CDR2 from the germline V gene are SGHDT and YYEEEE. V shed 4 bases and J 3 bases; nucleotides not matched to a gene: 4. CDR3 DNA sequence: TGTGCCAGCAGCCCGACTAGCGGATACACCGGGGAGCTGTTTTTT. Protein: CASSPTSGYTGELFF.

In its sample, this clone was seen many times. The chain uses TRBV2 and TRBJ1-3, with D uncertain. In germline, CDR1 is SNHLY, CDR2 FYNNEI. The V end was cut by 3 bases, the J end by 4 bases, with 10 bases between. CDR3 length: 14 residues. In DNA form, the CDR3 reads TGTGCCAGCAGTGAGCAGCAGTTCGGAAACACCATATATTTT. This sequence encodes CASSEQQFGNTIYF. The variable domain in full, completed from reference TRBV2 and TRBJ1-3, reads EPEVTQTPSHQVTQMGQEVILRCVPISNHLYFYWYRQILGQKVEFLVSFYNNEISEKSEIFDDQFSVERPDGSNFTLKIRSTKLEDSAMYFCASSEQQFGNTIYFGEGSWLTVV.

In regard to this clone: Possible read error: a much larger clone is one base away. CDR3 coding DNA: TGTGCCAGCAGCCACCGCACAGATACGCAGTATTTT. Translating gives CASSHRTDTQYF. This chain joins TRBV9 and TRBJ2-3; D gene unclear. Germline V lookup: CDR1 SGDLS, CDR2 YYNGEE. V was clipped by 4 bases and J by 1 base, with 4 bases between them. This CDR3 spans 12 amino acids.

This clone appeared a few times. The chain uses TRBV11-2 and TRBJ2-7; TRBD1 matches 7 bases. J was trimmed by 5 bases and V by 5 bases; bases with no gene match: 12. CDR1 is SGHAT and CDR2 is FQNNGV in the germline V gene. CDR3 size: 15 residues. The CDR3 is CASSRRQNTGDEQYF. DNA for the CDR3: TGTGCCAGCAGCCGACGACAAAATACAGGGGACGAGCAGTACTTC. Combining the CDR3 with reference TRBV11-2 and TRBJ2-7 gives the whole variable domain EAGVAQSPRYKIIEKRQSVAFWCNPISGHATLYWYQQILGQGPKLLIQFQNNGVVDDSQLPKDRFSAERLKGVDSTLKIQPAKLEDSAVYLCASSRRQNTGDEQYFGPGTRLTVT.

Comment on this clone: This same CDR3 is encoded by further DNA sequences in the sample. V is TRBV7-6 and J is TRBJ2-3; D is unresolved. Germline CDR1 reads SGHVS; CDR2 reads FNYEAQ. The CDR3 runs to 14 residues. Trimming cost V 5 bases and J 5 bases, with 14 bases left between them. The CDR3 loop is CASSPGLGRDTQYF. The CDR3 DNA reads TGTGCCAGCAGCCCGGGCCTGGGTCGAGATACGCAGTATTTT.

This clone was detected a few times. This rearrangement joins TRBV18 to TRBJ2-5; the D gene is possibly TRBD2 (5 bases). The J call could be wrong; TRBJ2-7 is a better fit for the DNA end. The CDR3 runs 13 residues. CDR1 KGHSH and CDR2 LQKENI come from the germline V gene. The CDR3 reads CASSPAGSYEQYF. CDR3 nucleotides: TGTGCCAGCTCACCCGCGGGTTCCTACGAGCAGTACTTC.